These 14 T cell receptor beta chains came from one sample sequenced in a study of T cells in narcolepsy (dated by TCRdb to the late 2010s). Library preparation used the immunoSEQ multiplex PCR assay. TCRdb holds this immuneACCESS table with in-frame rearrangements only. Some clones are missing; in checked studies, unresolved V genes explain under half, and the rest has no known cause. For this sample there are around 20,000 clones; around 83% appear just once. Over 1.5% of the sample goes to the ten largest clones. The specimen was memory (CD45RA-) CD4+ T cells from blood. Read against the paper, the sample's cell subset or site label means: memory T cells sorted ex vivo from peripheral blood. The source of these receptors is a human donor in good health.

V gene TRBV2 combines with J gene TRBJ2-5, with TRBD2 matching over 9 bases. Germline-derived CDR1 and CDR2 are SNHLY and FYNNEI. CDR3 length: 15 residues. J gave up 5 bases and V 4 bases, and 8 bases lay outside the gene matches. The CDR3 nucleotides are TGTGCCAGCAGTGCGCGGCTAGCGGGGAGCGAGACCCAGTACTTC. This codes for CASSARLAGSETQYF.

The rearrangement links TRBV28 to TRBJ2-2; D remains unclear. Trimming took off 2 bases at V and 6 bases at J, with 4 bases between the two ends. The CDR3 is 12 amino acids. The germline V gene encodes CDR1 MDHEN and CDR2 SYDVKM. CDR3: CASSLAAGELFF. CDR3 DNA sequence: TGTGCCAGCAGTTTAGCCGCCGGGGAGCTGTTTTTT.

This rearrangement joins TRBV23-1 to TRBJ1-2; a possible D gene is TRBD1 (6 bases). TRBV23-1 is noted as an ORF with a role that remains uncertain. The V and J ends lost 0 bases and 8 bases respectively, with 19 bases between them. This CDR3 is 16 amino acids long. The DNA of the CDR3 is TGCGCCAGCAGTCAATCATTCTGGGGGCTGGACGGGGGCTACACCTTC. This codes for CASSQSFWGLDGGYTF.

The CDR3 is CASSQDPGQGMGNTIYF. Here the CDR3 DNA reads TGCGCCAGCAGCCAAGATCCCGGACAGGGGATGGGTAACACCATATATTTT. The chain carries TRBV4-1 and TRBJ1-3; TRBD1 agrees at 9 bases. This CDR3 spans 17 amino acids. With 0 bases clipped from V and 7 bases from J, the junction kept 10 bases outside the gene matches. CDR1 is MGHRA and CDR2 is YSYEKL in the germline V gene.

This rearrangement joins TRBV30 to TRBJ1-2, with 10 nucleotides matching TRBD1. CDR1 and CDR2 from the germline V gene are GTSNPN and SVGIG (reference sequence). The CDR3 runs to 11 residues. Trimming took 8 bases from V and 6 from J; bases not matched to a gene: 3. CDR3 coding DNA: TGTGCCGGGACAGGGGTACATGGCTACACCTTC. This encodes CAGTGVHGYTF. The variable domain in full, completed from reference TRBV30 and TRBJ1-2, reads SQTIHQWPATLVQPVGSPLSLECTVEGTSNPNLYWYRQAAGRGLQLLFYSVGIGQISSEVPQNLSASRPQDRQFILSSKKLLLSDSGFYLCAGTGVHGYTFGSGTRLTVV.

V and J are TRBV7-2 and TRBJ2-5; 9 positions match TRBD2. With V trimmed by 4 bases and J by 4 bases, 10 bases remained unmatched. CDR1 is SGHTA, CDR2 FQGNSA, per germline. The CDR3 consists of 16 residues. This CDR3 is CASSSVGGGAAETQYF. Written as DNA, the CDR3 is TGTGCCAGCAGCTCCGTTGGCGGGGGGGCCGCAGAGACCCAGTACTTC. Filled out from reference TRBV7-2 and TRBJ2-5, the complete variable domain reads GAGVSQSPSNKVTEKGKDVELRCDPISGHTALYWYRQSLGQGLEFLIYFQGNSAPDKSGLPSDRFSAERTGGSVSTLTIQRTQQEDSAVYLCASSSVGGGAAETQYFGPGTRLLVL.

CDR3 sequence reads: CASRLDRGGHEQYF. CDR3 coding DNA: TGTGCCAGCAGGCTTGACAGGGGGGGGCACGAGCAGTACTTC. The J gene is TRBJ2-7, the V gene TRBV6-1, with 9 bases matching TRBD1. The CDR3 sequence is 14 residues long. Germline CDR1 is MNHNS and CDR2 is SASEGT. J was trimmed by 5 bases and V by 6 bases; bases with no gene match: 8.

J is TRBJ2-3 and V is TRBV7-9, with D unclear. Trimming cost V 5 bases and J 5 bases, with 5 bases left between them. The CDR3 has 11 residues. Germline assignment: CDR1 SEHNR and CDR2 FQNEAQ (reference sequence). The CDR3, as DNA: TGTGCCAGCAGCATCGGAGATACGCAGTATTTT. This sequence encodes CASSIGDTQYF.

The rearrangement joins TRBV19 to TRBJ2-6; D could derive from TRBD1 or TRBD2 (5 bases each). The CDR3 has 16 residues. V was trimmed by 3 bases and J by 2 bases, leaving 11 bases between them. Germline V CDR1 and CDR2: LNHDA, SQIVND (reference sequence). The CDR3 region has the DNA TGTGCCAGTAGTATCAACTTGGGGGCTGGGGCCAACGTCCTGACTTTC. This sequence encodes CASSINLGAGANVLTF.

The CDR3 region has the DNA TGTGCCAGCAGCCTTGGGACTAGCGGGGTAACGGCAGATACGCAGTATTTT. It translates to CASSLGTSGVTADTQYF. The rearrangement links TRBV5-4 to TRBJ2-3; TRBD2 matches 13 bases. The CDR3 totals 17 residues. In germline, CDR1 is SGHNT, CDR2 YYREEE (reference sequence). Trimming cost V 4 bases and J 4 bases; bases outside gene matches: 9.

This clone was seen more than once but under ten times. V and J are TRBV6-6 and TRBJ1-1; 7 bases are a match to TRBD1. The germline CDR1 and CDR2 sequences are MNHNY and SVGAGI (reference sequence). V was clipped by 10 bases and J by 0 bases; unmatched bases: 11. This CDR3 contains 15 residues. The CDR3 spells CATKVGGGMNTEAFF. CDR3 sequence (DNA): TGTGCCACTAAGGTAGGGGGCGGAATGAACACTGAAGCTTTCTTT.

The rearrangement joins TRBV18 to TRBJ2-1; D not certain. The germline gives CDR1 KGHSH, CDR2 LQKENI. The CDR3 totals 15 residues. V dropped 3 bases and J dropped 1 base, with 10 bases sitting between them. The CDR3 reads CASSPSKGSYNEQFF. The CDR3 region has the DNA TGTGCCAGCTCACCTAGTAAAGGGTCCTACAATGAGCAGTTCTTC.

The rearrangement links TRBV5-1 to TRBJ2-5; 8 bases agree with TRBD2. The germline V gene has CDR1 SGHRS and CDR2 YFSETQ. CDR3 length: 15 amino acids. J gave up 6 bases and V 4 bases, and 11 bases lay outside the gene matches. Here the CDR3 reads CASSREAGRGQTQYF. The CDR3 nucleotides are TGCGCCAGCAGCAGGGAGGCCGGGAGGGGACAGACCCAGTACTTC.

The rearrangement links TRBV20-1 to TRBJ1-1; a weak D match, TRBD1 (6 bases). CDR3 length: 10 residues. Trimming cost V 6 bases and J 10 bases, with 12 bases left between them. Germline assignment: CDR1 DFQATT and CDR2 SNEGSKA (reference sequence). The CDR3 reads CSALTGSAFF. The CDR3 region has the DNA TGCAGTGCCCTTACAGGGTCAGCTTTCTTT.